The 24 T cell receptor beta chains presented below share a single source sample, sequenced in a study of CD8 T cells in ankylosing spondylitis. General study points: Seemingly characteristic of ankylosing spondylitis blood was a TCR beta motif consisting of eight highly homologous variants.

Antigens of these TCRs are unknown. Each CDR3 protein gets one entry after TCRdb re-called the 5' RACE reads with MiXCR. The sample contains about 200,000 distinct CDR3 sequences, approximately 7.4% of which appear only once. Material for sequencing was blood, either unsorted or a sorted T cell fraction (not recorded which). Source of these receptors: a male donor with ankylosing spondylitis.

There are many counts of this clonotype. V is TRBV12-3 or TRBV12-4 and J is TRBJ2-1; TRBD2 matches 9 bases. The CDR3 runs to 15 residues. Trimming took 6 bases from V and 9 from J; bases not matched to a gene: 12. The chain's CDR3 is CASSLLAGGPAEQFF. The CDR3 nucleotides read TGTGCCAGCAGCCTCTTGGCGGGGGGGCCAGCTGAGCAGTTCTTC.

The rearrangement joins TRBV14 to TRBJ2-7; D not resolved. The CDR3 is made up of 14 amino acids. The germline V gene encodes CDR1 SGHDN and CDR2 FVKESK. V was cut by 5 bases and J by 6 bases, with 17 bases left in between. CDR3 sequence: CASSYSYRSVEQYF. CDR3 DNA sequence: TGTGCCAGCAGCTACTCATATCGTTCGGTCGAGCAGTACTTC.

A few counts support this clonotype. In DNA form, the CDR3 reads TGTGCCAGCAGTCCCTTAGGGAGCTCCTACAATGAGCAGTTCTTC. Amino acid sequence: CASSPLGSSYNEQFF. This chain connects TRBV27 to TRBJ2-1; D may be TRBD2 (5 bases). Germline V gene data show CDR1 as MNHEY and CDR2 as SMNVEV (reference sequence). Trimming took 5 bases from V and 0 from J, leaving 11 bases between them. This CDR3 has 15 amino acids.

This clonotype was seen repeatedly, ten times or more. The CDR3 loop is CASSFYQTGNGYTF. DNA of the CDR3: TGTGCCAGCAGCTTTTATCAGACAGGGAACGGCTACACCTTC. The chain combines TRBV5-6 with TRBJ1-2; 7 positions match TRBD1. The trim removed 2 bases at V and 8 bases at J, leaving 9 bases unmatched. The germline CDR1 and CDR2 sequences are SGHDT and YYEEEE. The CDR3 covers 14 residues.

At least ten counts were recorded for this clonotype. V is TRBV7-9 and J is TRBJ2-1; TRBD2 might be the D (5 bases). The CDR3 covers 17 residues. Trimming removed 0 bases at V and 5 bases at J, with 17 bases between. CDR1 and CDR2 from the germline V gene are SEHNR and FQNEAQ (reference sequence). As DNA, the CDR3 is TGTGCCAGCAGCTTAGCGTCCGCGCTTAGGGAGCACAATGAGCAGTTCTTC. Translation gives CASSLASALREHNEQFF.

This clonotype was detected many times. J is TRBJ1-2 and V is TRBV12-3 or TRBV12-4; the D gene is possibly TRBD1 (6 bases). The V end was cut by 6 bases, the J end by 2 bases, with 16 bases between. The CDR3 extends over 15 amino acids. DNA of the CDR3: TGTGCCAGCAGCCTGGACCCGGGACACAACTATGGCTACACCTTC. This sequence encodes CASSLDPGHNYGYTF.

This clonotype was detected many times. The chain has TRBV11-1 and TRBJ1-2; D uncertain. The germline V gene encodes CDR1 SGHAT and CDR2 FQDESV (reference sequence). The V and J ends lost 5 bases and 6 bases respectively, with 13 bases between them. The CDR3 runs 13 residues. CDR3: CASSPRRADGYTF. In nucleotides, the CDR3 is TGTGCCAGCAGCCCTCGAAGGGCAGATGGCTACACCTTC.

The chain carries TRBV4-3 and TRBJ2-6; a weak D match, TRBD1 (6 bases). Germline-derived CDR1 and CDR2 are LGHNA and YSLEER. This CDR3 contains 18 residues. Trimming took off 1 base at V and 0 bases at J, with 13 bases between the two ends. The CDR3 is CASSQAAWTVSGANVLTF. CDR3 DNA sequence: TGCGCCAGCAGCCAAGCCGCTTGGACAGTCTCTGGGGCCAACGTCCTGACTTTC.

This clonotype was counted at least ten times. The chain combines TRBV7-9 with TRBJ2-5; TRBD2 agrees at 9 bases. The CDR3 sequence is 13 residues long. Losses at the gene ends were 3 bases for V and 5 bases for J; bases not matched to a gene: 1. CDR1 is SEHNR, CDR2 FQNEAQ, per germline (reference sequence). The DNA for the CDR3 is TGTGCCAGCAGCTTTGGACTAGCGGAGACCCAGTACTTC. Translated: CASSFGLAETQYF.

This clonotype has at least ten counts. CDR3 sequence reads: CASRYAIGAFHEQYF. DNA of the CDR3: TGTGCCAGCAGATACGCCATAGGGGCCTTCCACGAGCAGTACTTC. The V gene is TRBV27, the J gene TRBJ2-7; D may be TRBD1 (5 bases). The CDR3 is made up of 15 amino acids. Between the trimmed V and J ends, which lost 6 bases and 5 bases, there was a span of 20 bases. CDR1 and CDR2 from the germline V gene are MNHEY and SMNVEV (reference sequence).

This clonotype appeared many times. The gene calls are TRBV6-5 and TRBJ1-2, with D possibly TRBD1 on 6 matching bases. Germline V gene data show CDR1 as MNHEY and CDR2 as SVGAGI. The V end lost 2 bases, the J end lost 4 bases, and 8 bases lay between the germline ends. The CDR3 runs to 13 residues. As DNA, the CDR3 is TGTGCCAGCAGTTACCAGGACAGCTATGGCTACACCTTC. The encoded protein is CASSYQDSYGYTF.

This clonotype was counted ten times or more. The chain links TRBV19 to TRBJ1-5; 8 positions match TRBD1. Trimming took 7 bases from V and 8 from J; bases not matched to a gene: 10. Looked up from germline, CDR1 is LNHDA and CDR2 is SQIVND (reference sequence). This CDR3 spans 14 amino acids. The CDR3 sequence: CASTGGDRGKPQHF. The CDR3 region has the DNA TGTGCCAGTACCGGGGGAGACAGGGGAAAGCCCCAGCATTTT. Full variable domain (missing parts from reference TRBV19 and TRBJ1-5): DGGITQSPKYLFRKEGQNVTLSCEQNLNHDAMYWYRQDPGQGLRLIYYSQIVNDFQKGDIAEGYSVSREKKESFPLTVTSAQKNPTAFYLCASTGGDRGKPQHFGDGTRLSIL.

This clonotype was seen at least ten times. The chain links TRBV7-2 to TRBJ2-7; D is perhaps TRBD2 (5 bases). V was trimmed by 8 bases and J by 2 bases, leaving 16 bases between them. The CDR3 length is 14 residues. CDR1 and CDR2 (germline): SGHTA, FQGNSA. CDR3 DNA: TGTGCCAGCCTAGATCCCCGGGGTCCCTACGAGCAGTACTTC. Translated, it gives CASLDPRGPYEQYF.

In its sample, this clonotype was seen a few times. The chain carries TRBV12-3 or TRBV12-4 and TRBJ2-7; the D gene is possibly TRBD2 (6 bases). The V gene lost 3 bases and the J gene lost 0 bases, with 9 bases spanning the gap. CDR3 length: 14 residues. The CDR3: CASSFLGSSYEQYF. In DNA form, the CDR3 reads TGTGCCAGCAGTTTTCTCGGGAGCTCCTACGAGCAGTACTTC.

This chain links TRBV12-3 or TRBV12-4 with TRBJ2-1; D possibly corresponds to TRBD2 (6 bases). Trimming removed 5 bases at V and 3 bases at J, with 8 bases between. The CDR3 sequence is 13 residues long. CDR3 in amino acids: CASSQDYYNEQFF. For the CDR3, the DNA is TGTGCCAGCAGTCAGGACTACTACAATGAGCAGTTCTTC.

This clonotype was picked up a small number of times. CDR3 sequence (DNA): TGTGCCAGCAGCTCTGGGGACATCTACGAGCAGTACTTC. This translates into CASSSGDIYEQYF. The gene calls are TRBV11-2 and TRBJ2-7; D is possibly TRBD1 (6 bases). This CDR3 is built from 13 residues. V lost 4 bases, J lost 3 bases, and 10 bases lay in between. The germline V gene has CDR1 SGHAT and CDR2 FQNNGV. Filled out from reference TRBV11-2 and TRBJ2-7, the complete variable domain reads EAGVAQSPRYKIIEKRQSVAFWCNPISGHATLYWYQQILGQGPKLLIQFQNNGVVDDSQLPKDRFSAERLKGVDSTLKIQPAKLEDSAVYLCASSSGDIYEQYFGPGTRLTVT.

This clonotype was counted at least ten times. V and J are TRBV27 and TRBJ1-1, with D hard to call. Germline CDR1 is MNHEY and CDR2 is SMNVEV (reference sequence). CDR3 length: 12 amino acids. Trimming removed 6 bases from V and 7 bases from J, with 12 bases in between. The CDR3 sequence: CASRGSQVEAFF. CDR3 nucleotide sequence: TGTGCCAGCAGGGGATCGCAGGTTGAAGCTTTCTTT.

This clonotype was detected ten times or more. V and J are TRBV7-2 and TRBJ1-1, with no clear D. The CDR3 runs to 11 residues. V dropped 3 bases and J dropped 6 bases, with 5 bases sitting between them. CDR1 and CDR2 (germline): SGHTA, FQGNSA. DNA for the CDR3: TGTGCCAGCAGCTTTATCCCTGAAGCTTTCTTT. Amino acid sequence: CASSFIPEAFF.

This clonotype was observed at least ten times. This sequence joins TRBV5-1 and TRBJ2-7, with a weak D call TRBD2 (5 bases). This CDR3 spans 13 amino acids. The germline CDR1 and CDR2 sequences are SGHRS and YFSETQ. V was trimmed by 4 bases and J by 6 bases, leaving 14 bases between them. Here the CDR3 DNA reads TGCGCCAGCAGCCCGAAAACCACTAGCGAGCAGTACTTC. It yields the protein CASSPKTTSEQYF.

This clonotype was counted at least ten times. The chain employs TRBV5-1 and TRBJ1-2, with 7 positions matching TRBD1. Unmatched junction bases numbered 9, after V lost 3 bases and J lost 4 bases. CDR1 is SGHRS, CDR2 YFSETQ, per germline. The CDR3 runs 15 residues. The CDR3 DNA reads TGCGCCAGCAGCTGGAACAGGGGAAACACCTATGGCTACACCTTC. Amino acid sequence: CASSWNRGNTYGYTF.

This clonotype showed up just a few times. J is TRBJ2-7 and V is TRBV11-2, with no clear D. This CDR3 has 13 amino acids. CDR1 and CDR2 from the germline V gene are SGHAT and FQNNGV. V was clipped by 0 bases and J by 4 bases, with 7 bases between them. The CDR3: CASSLEVQYEQYF. The CDR3 DNA reads as TGTGCCAGCAGCTTAGAAGTACAGTACGAGCAGTACTTC. Using reference TRBV11-2 and TRBJ2-7 for the parts outside the CDR3, the full variable domain is EAGVAQSPRYKIIEKRQSVAFWCNPISGHATLYWYQQILGQGPKLLIQFQNNGVVDDSQLPKDRFSAERLKGVDSTLKIQPAKLEDSAVYLCASSLEVQYEQYFGPGTRLTVT.

Ten or more counts support this clonotype. The chain joins TRBV29-1 to TRBJ2-2; D unresolved. The V end was cut by 7 bases, the J end by 7 bases, with 7 bases between. Looked up from germline, CDR1 is SQVTM and CDR2 is ANQGSEA. This CDR3 spans 10 amino acids. The CDR3 reads CSARSGELFF. CDR3 in DNA: TGCAGCGCCCGAAGCGGGGAGCTGTTTTTT.

The sample holds many counts of this clonotype. This chain connects TRBV12-5 to TRBJ1-1; 7 bases line up with TRBD1. The CDR3 is 16 residues long. The trim removed 2 bases at V and 4 bases at J, leaving 10 bases unmatched. Germline CDR1 and CDR2: LGHNT and FRNRAP. The CDR3 region has the DNA TGTGCTAGTGGTTTGTACCCCAGGGGGGAAATCACTGAAGCTTTCTTT. Residues: CASGLYPRGEITEAFF.

The CDR3 loop is CASSQAGTDTNTGELFF. The CDR3 DNA reads as TGTGCCAGCAGCCAAGCCGGGACAGATACGAACACCGGGGAGCTGTTTTTT. J is TRBJ2-2 and V is TRBV4-2, with 7 positions matching TRBD1. The germline V gene encodes CDR1 LGHNA and CDR2 YNFKEQ. The CDR3 is made up of 17 amino acids. V dropped 1 base and J dropped 0; count of bases not matched to a gene: 5.